The rows below give T cell receptor beta chains drawn from one sample of a study of CDR3 diversity in severe acne. TCRdb analysed the PCR reads with MiXCR anew, one entry per CDR3 protein. The sample consists of more than 85,000 distinct CDR3 sequences, around 54% of them appearing once. Specimen: blood. Every receptor here comes from a male donor with severe acne vulgaris. CDR3s include the opening cysteine and the closing phenylalanine or tryptophan. Each record gives: CDR3 protein, CDR3 length, J gene, V gene.

CASSFGRPVPETQYF	15	.	TRBV28
CATSAFHTGELFF	13	TRBJ2-2	TRBV24-1
CATSRDGTEQYF	12	TRBJ2-7	TRBV15
CASSPEAGTGELFF	14	TRBJ2-2	TRBV12-3/TRBV12-4
CASSQQPSSGSYNEQFF	17	TRBJ2-1	TRBV4-3
CASRDRKETQHF	12	TRBJ1-5	TRBV28
CSARLMSNEKLFF	13	TRBJ1-4	TRBV20-1
CAPKTGTSGSPDHHEQFF	18	TRBJ2-1	TRBV30
CASSFSGSSGHEGYF	15	TRBJ2-1	TRBV7-3
CASSIGGAYNEQFF	14	TRBJ2-1	TRBV7-2
CASSPRTGGGEQYF	14	TRBJ2-7	TRBV7-8
CAWSATKNEQFF	12	TRBJ2-1	TRBV30
CASSLGRNTGELSF	14	TRBJ2-2	TRBV5-1
CASRHLTGGDQPQHF	15	TRBJ1-5	TRBV2
CASSDGGTDTQYF	13	TRBJ2-3	TRBV10-1
CASGLVLGRGDMNTEAFF	18	TRBJ1-1	TRBV12-5
CRSASGETDTQYF	13	TRBJ2-3	TRBV29-1
CASSHSADGGFYGYTF	16	TRBJ1-2	TRBV7-9
CASSYGGYGQYGYTF	15	TRBJ1-2	TRBV25-1
CAISGDYVSYGYTF	14	TRBJ1-2	TRBV10-3
CASRRGKLFF	10	TRBJ1-4	TRBV2
CASSLSLAGGGDTQYF	16	TRBJ2-3	TRBV5-1
CATSDPQGWQETQYF	15	TRBJ2-5	TRBV24-1
CASSEPQGPDTQYF	14	TRBJ2-3	TRBV25-1
CATSERLADHETQYF	15	TRBJ2-5	TRBV15
CATVKEGGNQPQHF	14	TRBJ1-5	TRBV24-1
CASSIAGSQETQYF	14	TRBJ2-5	TRBV11-2
CASRTGQRYNEQFF	14	TRBJ2-1	TRBV27
CASSEKSTDTQYF	13	TRBJ2-3	TRBV6-4
CASSWDDDEAFF	12	TRBJ1-1	TRBV10-1
CASSCVPSTSGGETQYF	17	TRBJ2-5	TRBV25-1
CATKMTEPSSGANVLTF	17	TRBJ2-6	TRBV10-1
CASSFGGLINTGELFF	16	TRBJ2-2	TRBV7-6
CASSPGGGRYNSPLHF	16	TRBJ1-6	TRBV12-3/TRBV12-4
CASSLGRGNYGYTF	14	TRBJ1-2	TRBV7-9
CAISGVRGGQPQHF	14	TRBJ1-5	TRBV10-3